The rows below give T cell receptor beta chains drawn from one sample of a study of early T cells in non-severe SARS-CoV-2 infection. TCRdb recomputed calls from the 5' RACE reads with MiXCR, one row per CDR3 protein. This table holds about 27,000 distinct CDR3 sequences, approximately 4.1% found once. The sequenced sample consisted of whole blood. The source of these receptors is an adult who was a healthcare worker with PCR-confirmed SARS-CoV-2 infection or an uninfected control (not recorded which). The CDR3 runs from the conserved cysteine through the conserved F or W.

V: TRBV5-1
J: TRBJ2-3
CDR3: CASSLDTDTQYF

V: TRBV20-1
J: TRBJ1-1
CDR3: CSARDQEGFFMNTEAFF

V: TRBV29-1
J: TRBJ2-1
CDR3: CSVDGLEQFF

V: TRBV5-1
J: TRBJ2-7
CDR3: CASSLTQGGYEQYF

V: TRBV27
J: TRBJ2-1
CDR3: CASSLTGIGYNEQFF

V: TRBV6-2/TRBV6-3
J: TRBJ2-7
CDR3: CASSPRTSGIIASYEQYF

V: TRBV7-9
J: TRBJ1-1
CDR3: CASSQPGGTEAFF

V: TRBV20-1
J: TRBJ2-7
CDR3: CSATRTSGKPYEQYF

V: TRBV15
J: TRBJ2-1
CDR3: CATSRENYQGSTSYNEQFF

V: TRBV7-2
J: TRBJ1-5
CDR3: CASSLFQNQPQHF

V: TRBV7-2
J: TRBJ2-1
CDR3: CASSPPGLSSVYNEQFF

V: TRBV7-8
J: TRBJ2-2
CDR3: CASSLDGGASTGELFF

V: TRBV18
J: TRBJ1-1
CDR3: CASSPLRDDEAFF

V: TRBV3-1
J: TRBJ1-6
CDR3: CASSQLNSPLHF

V: TRBV20-1
J: TRBJ2-3
CDR3: CSARDAPAQYF

V: TRBV3-1
J: TRBJ1-4
CDR3: CASSPWTGDGEKLFF

V: TRBV29-1
J: TRBJ2-2
CDR3: CSVAPRGTPGTGELFF

V: TRBV12-3/TRBV12-4
J: TRBJ1-2
CDR3: CASSLRLESGYTF

V: TRBV20-1
J: TRBJ1-4
CDR3: CSASRGPGEKLFF

V: TRBV7-2
J: TRBJ1-2
CDR3: CASSSRTGSNYGYTF

V: TRBV27
J: TRBJ2-1
CDR3: CASSLGGHNEQFF

V: TRBV29-1
J: TRBJ2-7
CDR3: CSVSGQVTLYEQYF